This TCR beta chain originates from a study of vaccination and CD4 T cells after COVID-19. Overall study context: Post-COVID sampling occurred a median approximately 100 days after diagnosis (range 35 to 161).

Treatment indicated: roughly ten-day PBMC culture with coronavirus spike peptide pools or control peptides (ViraFEST assay). On this clonotype: Its specificity is unknown.

The CDR3 is 16 amino acids. Unmatched junction bases numbered 4, after V lost 1 base and J lost 6 bases. The germline V gene encodes CDR1 SGHVS and CDR2 FQNEAQ. The study sequenced cultured CD4+ T cell DNA using the Oncomine TCR Beta short-read assay. TCRdb reprocessed the PCR reads via MiXCR and lists one record per CDR3 protein. This sample yields fewer than 15,000 distinct CDR3 sequences, of which 50% to 60% are seen a single time; approximately 17% belongs to the top ten. This receptor was identified in a human donor with COVID-19. The chain carries TRBV7-8 and TRBJ2-2, with 11 positions matching TRBD2. The sequences come from cultured CD4+ T cells from blood, collected after SARS-CoV-2 vaccination. The CDR3 nucleotides are TGTGCCAGCAGCTTAGTAGCGGGGGGGCCCGCCGGGGAGCTGTTTTTT. Translation gives CASSLVAGGPAGELFF.